This T cell receptor beta chain was sequenced in a study of blood T cell repertoires in COVID-19. Study information: Sites across the United States, Italy and Spain contributed samples from acute and convalescent COVID-19.

CDR1 and CDR2 from the germline V gene are LNHDA and SQIVND (reference sequence). The length of the CDR3 is 14 residues. Between the trimmed V and J ends, which lost 3 bases and 4 bases, there was a span of 12 bases. The assay was immunoSEQ multiplex PCR, and TCRdb's table has in-frame clones only and misses some. The repertoire consists of 300,000 to 450,000 clones, with around 89% occurring once and the leading ten covering 1.2%. Grouping used clinical history reported by participants in a survey and questionnaire. The recovered donors of Cohort 3 showed two negative PCRs, clearance, or symptom resolution.

The clonotype originates from a woman aged 18-30 years who had recovered from COVID-19. Sequencing was carried out using PBMCs or T cells enriched from blood (not recorded which). J is TRBJ1-1 and V is TRBV19; D is unclear. CDR3 region: CASSINSESTEAFF. The CDR3 coding sequence is TGTGCCAGTAGTATTAACAGTGAGAGCACTGAAGCTTTCTTT.